The 20 T cell receptor beta chains below were found in one sample sequenced in a study of vaccination and CD4 T cells after COVID-19. Regarding treatment: approximately nine-day PBMC culture with coronavirus spike peptide pools or control peptides (ViraFEST assay). These receptors' antigens are unknown. Cultured CD4+ T-cell DNA underwent Oncomine TCR Beta short-read sequencing. MiXCR, applied by TCRdb to the PCR reads, yields one record per CDR3 protein. The sample records 15,000 to 20,000 distinct CDR3 sequences, under 80% being singletons. The sample was CD4+ T cells from blood, cultured in vitro. The receptors derive from a human donor who had recovered from COVID-19.

The rearrangement links TRBV12-3 or TRBV12-4 to TRBJ1-6, with a weak D call TRBD1 (5 bases). Trimming pared 5 bases from V and 9 bases from J, leaving 14 bases between. The CDR3 has 14 amino acids. Written as DNA, the CDR3 is TGTGCCAGCAGTCCCCCCAGGGCCGTTTCACCCCTCCACTTT. Translated, it gives CASSPPRAVSPLHF.

This clonotype was counted between two and nine times. This rearrangement joins TRBV20-1 to TRBJ1-5; 8 nucleotides line up with TRBD1. CDR1 DFQATT and CDR2 SNEGSKA come from the germline V gene (reference sequence). This CDR3 region has 16 residues. V shed 0 bases, J shed 0 bases, and the junction held 4 bases outside the gene matches. The CDR3 bases are TGCAGTGCTAGAGATCCGGGACAGGATAGCAATCAGCCCCAGCATTTT. It specifies CSARDPGQDSNQPQHF.

This clonotype is termed medium-sized (0.01 to 0.1%). This chain connects TRBV6-4 to TRBJ2-1; D may be TRBD2 (5 bases). CDR1 is MRHNA, CDR2 SNTAGT, per germline. The CDR3 is made up of 13 amino acids. The ends were cut back, 0 bases at V and 10 bases at J, with 10 bases in the middle. The DNA for the CDR3 is TGTGCCAGCAGTGACTCTGGGCCGGGAGAGCAGTTCTTC. It specifies CASSDSGPGEQFF.

The V call is TRBV6-5, the J call TRBJ2-7; D possibly corresponds to TRBD2 (7 bases). Germline-derived CDR1 and CDR2 are MNHEY and SVGAGI. V lost 2 bases and J lost 1, with 9 bases in between. CDR3 length: 14 residues. The CDR3 is CASSYRGASYEQYF. CDR3 nucleotide sequence: TGTGCCAGCAGTTACCGGGGGGCATCCTACGAGCAGTACTTC.

The chain employs TRBV6-1 and TRBJ1-5; D is unclear. The CDR3 extends over 14 amino acids. Trimming cost V 4 bases and J 3 bases, with 10 bases left between them. Germline V gene data show CDR1 as MNHNS and CDR2 as SASEGT. The CDR3 protein is CASSAGRFNQPQHF. In DNA form, the CDR3 reads TGTGCCAGCAGTGCCGGGCGGTTCAATCAGCCCCAGCATTTT.

The chain couples TRBV7-2 to TRBJ1-2; 8 nucleotides line up with TRBD1. CDR1 and CDR2 from the germline V gene are SGHTA and FQGNSA. The CDR3 is 14 amino acids. V trimming: 3 bases; J trimming: 3 bases; junction bases outside the gene matches: 3. The CDR3 nucleotides are TGTGCCAGCAGCTTCGACAGGGGCGACTATGGCTACACCTTC. Translating gives CASSFDRGDYGYTF.

The chain recombines TRBV29-1 with TRBJ1-1, with 10 nucleotides matching TRBD1. This CDR3 is 12 amino acids long. V shed 8 bases and J 5 bases; nucleotides not matched to a gene: 5. Germline V gene data show CDR1 as SQVTM and CDR2 as ANQGSEA. The CDR3 DNA sequence: TGCAGCCTTGGACAGGGGGAAACTGAAGCTTTCTTT. Translation gives CSLGQGETEAFF. Full variable domain (outside the CDR3, taken from reference TRBV29-1 and TRBJ1-1): SAVISQKPSRDICQRGTSLTIQCQVDSQVTMMFWYRQQPGQSLTLIATANQGSEATYESGFVIDKFPISRPNLTFSTLTVSNMSPEDSSIYLCSLGQGETEAFFGQGTRLTVV.

The count of this clonotype is one. The rearrangement uses TRBV6-1 and TRBJ2-6; D might be TRBD1 (5 bases). The CDR3 runs 17 residues. V lost 6 bases, J lost 0 bases, and 15 bases lay in between. Per germline, CDR1 MNHNS and CDR2 SASEGT. The CDR3 is CASSPNPTVSGANVLTF. The CDR3 DNA reads TGTGCCAGCAGCCCGAACCCGACAGTCTCTGGGGCCAACGTCCTGACTTTC.

This clonotype was counted a few times. The chain carries TRBV6-2 or TRBV6-3 and TRBJ1-2, with TRBD1 matching 7 bases. Germline CDR1 is MNHEY and CDR2 is SVGEGT. The CDR3 is 16 residues long. J lost 4 bases, V lost 0 bases, and 8 bases had no gene match. CDR3 DNA sequence: TGTGCCAGCAGTTACTCCTCGGACAGGCATTCCTATGGCTACACCTTC. Translating gives CASSYSSDRHSYGYTF.

The rearrangement links TRBV20-1 to TRBJ2-3; TRBD1 aligns across 11 bases. The V gene's germline CDR1 is DFQATT and CDR2 SNEGSKA (reference sequence). After removal of 1 base from V and 6 bases from J, the junction contained 6 bases not matched to a gene. This CDR3 region has 15 residues. DNA for the CDR3: TGCAGTGCTAGAGGGCCGGGACAGGGGGTTGATACGCAGTATTTT. As protein: CSARGPGQGVDTQYF.

This chain links TRBV10-3 with TRBJ1-1, with D unclear. Trimming left V 3 bases short and J 4 bases short, with 6 bases between. Germline V gene data show CDR1 as ENHRY and CDR2 as SYGVKD. The CDR3 consists of 12 residues. CDR3 sequence: CAISETATEAFF. The CDR3 region has the DNA TGTGCCATCAGTGAAACGGCCACTGAAGCTTTCTTT.

V and J are TRBV5-6 and TRBJ1-6; D is undetermined. The germline V and J ends were trimmed by 2 bases and 5 bases, with 14 bases remaining between them. The CDR3 spans 16 residues. Germline loops: CDR1 SGHDT, CDR2 YYEEEE. CDR3 nucleotides: TGTGCCAGCAGCTTTATGCTTCGGGAGGATAATTCACCCCTCCACTTT. It yields the protein CASSFMLREDNSPLHF.

This clonotype was counted once. The V gene is TRBV20-1, the J gene TRBJ2-5; 8 bases line up with TRBD1. Germline loops: CDR1 DFQATT, CDR2 SNEGSKA (reference sequence). CDR3 length equals 14 residues. V was clipped by 1 base and J by 4 bases; unmatched bases: 5. The CDR3 protein is CSARGQGTGETQYF. The CDR3 region has the DNA TGCAGTGCTAGAGGGCAGGGGACAGGAGAGACCCAGTACTTC.

The chain joins TRBV15 to TRBJ1-2, with a possible D match to TRBD1 (6 bases). The CDR3 is 15 amino acids. CDR1 is LNHNV, CDR2 YYDKDF, per germline (reference sequence). Trimming removed 0 bases at V and 10 bases at J, with 18 bases between. The CDR3 bases are TGTGCCACCAGCAGAGATTTCGGGGGCGTCAACTCCTACACCTTC. Translation: CATSRDFGGVNSYTF.

The genes are TRBV6-1 and TRBJ1-2; D not resolved. The CDR3 covers 10 residues. Germline V gives CDR1 MNHNS, CDR2 SASEGT. Trimming took off 11 bases at V and 8 bases at J, with 12 bases between the two ends. This chain's CDR3 is CAAGKGGYTF. In nucleotides, the CDR3 is TGTGCCGCCGGAAAGGGCGGCTACACCTTC.

The gene calls are TRBV19 and TRBJ1-1, with no clear D. The CDR3 has 13 amino acids. The V and J ends lost 6 bases and 4 bases respectively, with 12 bases between them. Germline loops: CDR1 LNHDA, CDR2 SQIVND (reference sequence). The CDR3 DNA reads TGTGCCAGTAGGGGATGGGAGATCACTGAAGCTTTCTTT. Encoded protein: CASRGWEITEAFF.

The V call is TRBV2, the J call TRBJ2-1; D is ambiguous. The better agreement between TRBJ2-7 and the DNA end casts doubt on the J call. CDR3 length: 12 amino acids. Germline V lookup: CDR1 SNHLY, CDR2 FYNNEI. CDR3 residues: CASSPTSSEQYF. In DNA, the CDR3 is TGTGCCAGCAGTCCGACATCGTCCGAGCAGTACTTC.

This clonotype was observed once. This rearrangement joins TRBV20-1 to TRBJ2-1, with a tentative D call TRBD1 (5 bases). Trimming took off 6 bases at V and 7 bases at J, with 16 bases between the two ends. The CDR3 extends over 13 amino acids. The germline V gene has CDR1 DFQATT and CDR2 SNEGSKA (reference sequence). In DNA, the CDR3 is TGCAGTGCCCCCACAGGTTCCCTTAATGAGCAGTTCTTC. Its protein is CSAPTGSLNEQFF.

The gene calls are TRBV6-5 and TRBJ1-2; the D gene is possibly TRBD1 (5 bases). Germline V gene data show CDR1 as MNHEY and CDR2 as SVGAGI. Trimming removed 0 bases at V and 4 bases at J, with 9 bases between. The CDR3 is 14 amino acids. The CDR3 loop reads CASSYSAGPYGYTF. The CDR3 bases are TGTGCCAGCAGTTACTCGGCAGGGCCCTATGGCTACACCTTC.

V and J are TRBV11-2 and TRBJ1-2, with D uncertain. Per germline, CDR1 SGHAT and CDR2 FQNNGV. Trimming took off 5 bases at V and 8 bases at J, with 18 bases between the two ends. The CDR3 runs 14 residues. CDR3 nucleotides: TGTGCCAGCAGCCAAGAAGACGTCTCCGGGGGCTACACCTTC. This encodes CASSQEDVSGGYTF.